Each of the 10 T cell receptor beta chains below was sequenced from the same sample in a study of blood T cell repertoires in COVID-19. Profiling relied on immunoSEQ multiplex PCR, and the TCRdb table lists in-frame clones only, not all of them. Of 20,000 to 25,000 clones in the sample, around 90% were seen once. The sequencing input was peripheral blood. These TCRs come from a human donor in a cohort sampled during active COVID-19.

This clone was found a few times. The chain recombines TRBV4-1 with TRBJ2-2; 10 bases are shared with TRBD1. CDR3 size: 16 residues. V lost 3 bases to trimming and J lost 6 bases; unmatched junction nucleotides: 7. Looked up from germline, CDR1 is MGHRA and CDR2 is YSYEKL. The CDR3 is CASSHPTGGGPGELFF. The CDR3 nucleotides are TGCGCCAGCAGCCATCCGACAGGGGGCGGGCCCGGGGAGCTGTTTTTT.

This chain joins TRBV7-6 and TRBJ2-2; 7 positions agree with TRBD1. Germline V gene lookup returns CDR1 SGHVS and CDR2 FNYEAQ. Trimming cost V 6 bases and J 4 bases; bases outside gene matches: 8. The CDR3 is made up of 15 amino acids. The CDR3 loop is CASRPVGGVTGELFF. The CDR3 nucleotides are TGTGCCAGCAGGCCCGTAGGGGGCGTCACCGGGGAGCTGTTTTTT.

The chain links TRBV5-1 to TRBJ2-3, with D uncertain. V was clipped by 4 bases and J by 1 base, with 13 bases between them. The CDR3 length is 15 residues. Germline CDR1 and CDR2: SGHRS and YFSETQ. Here the CDR3 DNA reads TGCGCCAGCAGCCCCGGAGAGGCAGGCACAGATACGCAGTATTTT. It codes for CASSPGEAGTDTQYF.

The chain joins TRBV25-1 to TRBJ2-6; TRBD1 matches at 7 bases. J lost 2 bases, V lost 4 bases, and 5 bases had no gene match. The CDR3 spans 16 residues. Germline assignment: CDR1 MGHDK and CDR2 SYGVNS. CDR3 residues: CASSGRGTAGANVLTF. The CDR3 nucleotides are TGTGCCAGCAGTGGCCGAGGGACAGCTGGGGCCAACGTCCTGACTTTC.

The V and J genes are TRBV7-2 and TRBJ1-2; 9 nucleotides line up with TRBD1. V lost 5 bases, J lost 8 bases, and 3 bases stayed unmatched. The germline V gene has CDR1 SGHTA and CDR2 FQGNSA. The CDR3 length is 12 residues. The CDR3 sequence: CASSRQGEGYTF. The DNA for the CDR3 is TGTGCCAGCAGCAGACAGGGGGAGGGCTACACCTTC.

This chain joins TRBV30 and TRBJ1-2; D call uncertain. The CDR3 sequence is 17 residues long. V dropped 4 bases and J dropped 7 bases, with 28 bases sitting between them. CDR1 and CDR2 (germline): GTSNPN, SVGIG (reference sequence). The DNA for the CDR3 is TGTGCCTGGAATACTCCCGGTCGGGTTCCCTTGGCGGGTGGCTACACCTTC. This encodes CAWNTPGRVPLAGGYTF.

This sequence joins TRBV6-5 and TRBJ2-7; 7 positions agree with TRBD1. V lost 5 bases, J lost 5 bases, and 6 bases stayed unmatched. Germline assignment: CDR1 MNHEY and CDR2 SVGAGI. The CDR3 consists of 13 residues. The CDR3 spells CASSRRQGDEQYF. CDR3 coding DNA: TGTGCCAGCAGTAGAAGACAGGGAGACGAGCAGTACTTC.

This chain connects TRBV2 to TRBJ2-7, with TRBD1 matching over 9 bases. V lost 6 bases and J lost 6; bases outside the gene matches: 12. The CDR3 loop spans 15 amino acids. CDR1 is SNHLY, CDR2 FYNNEI, per germline. Here the CDR3 DNA reads TGTGCCAGCAGAGGAGCGGGACAGGGCGTCACCGAGCAGTACTTC. It encodes CASRGAGQGVTEQYF.

DNA of the CDR3: TGTGCCAGCAGCACCAGGGAAGGGGATTCACCCCTCCACTTT. Translating it yields CASSTREGDSPLHF. The chain links TRBV21-1 to TRBJ1-6; no DNA check was done on the table's D call, TRBD1. TRBV21-1 is a documented pseudogene. This CDR3 has 14 residues.

The rearrangement joins TRBV7-2 to TRBJ1-2; maybe TRBD1 (5 bases). Between the trimmed V and J ends, which lost 4 bases and 1 base, there was a span of 16 bases. Germline V CDR1 and CDR2: SGHTA, FQGNSA. This CDR3 region has 16 residues. CDR3 nucleotides: TGTGCCAGCAGCTCCCCCGGGGGGACCTTTAACTATGGCTACACCTTC. This sequence encodes CASSSPGGTFNYGYTF.